The source of this T cell receptor (beta chain) is a study of lymphopenia after photon versus proton radiotherapy. Study-level findings and limits: Post-nadir TCR diversity decline inversely tracked overall survival among those who died. Authors raise, but do not show, better survival with proton therapy. After the lymphocyte nadir, photon-treated repertoires showed oligoclonal expansion, especially of CD8+ Temra cells. Relative stability marked proton patients; photon patients lost diversity and naive cells.

Measured with immunoSEQ multiplex PCR; TCRdb has only the in-frame clones, and not every one. The sample gives roughly 45,000 clones, 85% of which show up once; around 2.2% is in the top ten. With respect to this clone: What it binds is unknown.

The sample here was peripheral blood, taken from a patient treated with photon-based radiotherapy. This clonotype was sampled from a man in his forties or fifties with gastric cancer.

CDR3 bases: TGTGCCAGCAGCCTTGGGGGCCCCGGGGAGCTGTTTTTT. This encodes CASSLGGPGELFF. V gene TRBV11-2 combines with J gene TRBJ2-2, with D possibly matching TRBD1 (6 bases). The CDR3 has 13 residues. Trimming took 5 bases from V and 6 from J, leaving 10 bases between them. Germline CDR1 SGHAT, CDR2 FQNNGV. Full variable domain (remainder filled in from reference TRBV11-2 and TRBJ2-2): EAGVAQSPRYKIIEKRQSVAFWCNPISGHATLYWYQQILGQGPKLLIQFQNNGVVDDSQLPKDRFSAERLKGVDSTLKIQPAKLEDSAVYLCASSLGGPGELFFGEGSRLTVL.